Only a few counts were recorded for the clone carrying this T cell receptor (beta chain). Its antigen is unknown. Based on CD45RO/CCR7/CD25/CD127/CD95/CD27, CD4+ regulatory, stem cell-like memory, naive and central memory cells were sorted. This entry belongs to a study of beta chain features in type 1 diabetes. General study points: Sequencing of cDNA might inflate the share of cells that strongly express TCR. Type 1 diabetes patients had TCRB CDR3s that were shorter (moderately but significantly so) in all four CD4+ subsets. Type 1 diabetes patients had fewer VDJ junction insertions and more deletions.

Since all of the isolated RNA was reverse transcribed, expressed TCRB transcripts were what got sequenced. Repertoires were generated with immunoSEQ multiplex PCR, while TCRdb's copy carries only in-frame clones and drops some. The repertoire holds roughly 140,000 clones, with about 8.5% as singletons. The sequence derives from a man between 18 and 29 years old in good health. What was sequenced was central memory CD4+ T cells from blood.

The CDR3 nucleotides read TGTGCCAGCAGTTTATCCGCGGACAGACTCCCCACCTTC. This codes for CASSLSADRLPTF. J is TRBJ1-2 and V is TRBV27; weak D call: TRBD1 (6 bases). Trimming removed 0 bases at V and 13 bases at J, with 15 bases between. Germline assignment: CDR1 MNHEY and CDR2 SMNVEV (reference sequence). The CDR3 is made up of 13 amino acids.